This T cell receptor beta chain was documented in a study of identifying expanded T cells in peripheral blood. The CDR3 spans 17 residues. Germline assignment: CDR1 MNHNS and CDR2 SASEGT. The V gene lost 4 bases and the J gene lost 7 bases, with 20 bases spanning the gap. The study, taken as a whole, reports: Roughly two-week clone count variance significantly increased as total template count grew. Approximately 1.2 clones differed between technical replicates, versus approximately 17 and 20 over time.

Clones were read by immunoSEQ multiplex PCR, and TCRdb kept only the in-frame ones, dropping some. The sample contains tens of thousands of clones, around 88% of which appear only once. Healthy donors had no documented immune events, such as infections, while sampled. Worth noting for this clone: Its antigen is unknown.

The clonotype originates from a person between 18 and 75 years old in good health. The source material was blood. The chain employs TRBV6-1 and TRBJ1-6; no firm D call. The CDR3 spells CASSGPPGAPENSPLHF. The CDR3 DNA is TGTGCCAGCAGTGGACCTCCAGGAGCCCCAGAAAATTCACCCCTCCACTTT.